This TCR beta chain was documented in a study of cytomegalovirus exposure and HLA in healthy donors. As for the study in general: According to later analysis, the same platform produced the 110 or so validation and around 730 first-cohort repertoires. Findings of the study overall: Most sequenced TCRs were rare (though some public TCRs occurred in many donors). Specificity of a few CMV-associated chains for CMV antigens was verified in vitro.

In germline, CDR1 is SGHRS, CDR2 YFSETQ. CDR3 length equals 13 residues. Trimming cost V 4 bases and J 6 bases, with 13 bases left between them. As regards this clone: The antigen is unknown.

The study drew the donors from its 120-subject validation cohort, separate from the roughly 700-subject first cohort. Profiled with immunoSEQ multiplex PCR; TCRdb holds only in-frame clones, not every one. The sample contains 55,000 to 75,000 clones, around 95% of which appear only once. This receptor was taken from a young man in good health and CMV-seropositive. Sequencing was performed on PBMCs. The gene calls are TRBV5-1 and TRBJ1-1, with a weak D call TRBD1 (5 bases). CDR3 nucleotides: TGCGCCAGCAGCATGGGGACTGACGCTGAAGCTTTCTTT. Translating it yields CASSMGTDAEAFF.